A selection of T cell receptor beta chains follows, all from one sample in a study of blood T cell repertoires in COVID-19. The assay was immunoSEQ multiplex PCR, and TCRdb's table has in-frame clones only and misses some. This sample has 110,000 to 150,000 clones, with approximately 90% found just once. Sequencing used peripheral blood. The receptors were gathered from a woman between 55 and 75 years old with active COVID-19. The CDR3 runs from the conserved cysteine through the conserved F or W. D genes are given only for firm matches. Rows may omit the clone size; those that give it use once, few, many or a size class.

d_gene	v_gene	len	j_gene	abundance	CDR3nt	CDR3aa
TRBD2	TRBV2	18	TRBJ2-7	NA	TGTGCCAGCAGTGCAGTTGGGTCCCTAGCGGGATACTCCTACGAGCAGTACTTC	CASSAVGSLAGYSYEQYF
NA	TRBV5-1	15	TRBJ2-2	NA	TGCGCCAGCAGCTTAACCCCCGGAGGCACCGGGGAGCTGTTTTTT	CASSLTPGGTGELFF
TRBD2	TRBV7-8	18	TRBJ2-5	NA	TGTGCCAGCAGCTTTAGGACTAGCGGGAGGGCCGAACTGAAGACCCAGTACTTC	CASSFRTSGRAELKTQYF
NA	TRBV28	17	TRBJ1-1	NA	TGTGCCAGCAGTTACCCGGGATTAATAAGGGAGAACACTGAAGCTTTCTTT	CASSYPGLIRENTEAFF
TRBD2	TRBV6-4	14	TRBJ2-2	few	TGTGCCAGTGAGCGGGAGGCGAACACCGGGGAGCTGTTTTTT	CASEREANTGELFF
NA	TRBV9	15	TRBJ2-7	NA	TGTGCCAGCAGCGTAGGGACTACCACGTCCTACGAGCAGTACTTC	CASSVGTTTSYEQYF
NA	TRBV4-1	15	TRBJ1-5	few	TGCGCCAGCAGCCAAGCGAGGGGGAGCAATCAGCCCCAGCATTTT	CASSQARGSNQPQHF
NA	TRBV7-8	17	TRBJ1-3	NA	TGTGCCAGCAGCCCCCGGGGGTGGGCGTACACTGGAAACACCATATATTTT	CASSPRGWAYTGNTIYF
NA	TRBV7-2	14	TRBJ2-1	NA	TGTGCCAGCAGCTTTCGACAGGTACGCGATGAGCAGTTCTTC	CASSFRQVRDEQFF
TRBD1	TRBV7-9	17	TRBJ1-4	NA	TGTGCCAGCAGCCCAGGGTTCAGGGGGCCTGATAATGAAAAACTGTTTTTT	CASSPGFRGPDNEKLFF
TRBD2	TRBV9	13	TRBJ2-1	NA	TGTGCCAGCAGCGGGGGACTAGCCAATGAGCAGTTCTTC	CASSGGLANEQFF
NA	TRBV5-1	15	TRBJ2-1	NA	TGCGCCAGCAGCCCGTGGGCGATCGACGGAGGAGAGCAGTTCTTC	CASSPWAIDGGEQFF
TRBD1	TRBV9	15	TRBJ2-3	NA	TGTGCCAGCACTCCCGTACCAGGGGGCCTGGATACGCAGTATTTT	CASTPVPGGLDTQYF
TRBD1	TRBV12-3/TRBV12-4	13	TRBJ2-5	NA	TGTGCCAGCAGTGCGACAGGGCCAGAGACCCAGTACTTC	CASSATGPETQYF
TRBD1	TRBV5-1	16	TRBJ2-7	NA	TGCGCCAGCAGCTTGGGGGACAGGGAGAGACCCTACGAGCAGTACTTC	CASSLGDRERPYEQYF
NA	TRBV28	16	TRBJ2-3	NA	TGTGCCAGCAGTTTCCCCCAGGCAGACTACACAGATACGCAGTATTTT	CASSFPQADYTDTQYF
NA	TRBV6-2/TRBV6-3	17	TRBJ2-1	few	TGTGCCAGCAGTTACTCCCCCGTGACGGGGGTCTACAATGAGCAGTTCTTC	CASSYSPVTGVYNEQFF
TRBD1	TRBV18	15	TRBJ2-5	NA	TGTGCCAGCTCTCAGGGGGCCGCCGACCAAGAGACCCAGTACTTC	CASSQGAADQETQYF
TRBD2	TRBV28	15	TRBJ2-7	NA	TGTGCCAGCAGAAGAGCGGGAGGGGAGACCTACGAGCAGTACTTC	CASRRAGGETYEQYF
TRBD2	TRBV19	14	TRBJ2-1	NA	TGTGCCAGCCGGTCTAGCGGGAGGTCGAATGAGCAGTTCTTC	CASRSSGRSNEQFF
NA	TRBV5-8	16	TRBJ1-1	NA	TGTGCCAGCCCACCCACGTTGGGGCAGGGTAACACTGAAGCTTTCTTT	CASPPTLGQGNTEAFF
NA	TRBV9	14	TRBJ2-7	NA	TGTGCCAGCAGCGTAGGTGGGGGGGGCGGTGAGCAGTACTTC	CASSVGGGGGEQYF
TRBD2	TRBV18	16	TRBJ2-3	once	TGTGCCAGCTCACCCTTCGGGACTAGCGGGGCGGATACGCAGTATTTT	CASSPFGTSGADTQYF